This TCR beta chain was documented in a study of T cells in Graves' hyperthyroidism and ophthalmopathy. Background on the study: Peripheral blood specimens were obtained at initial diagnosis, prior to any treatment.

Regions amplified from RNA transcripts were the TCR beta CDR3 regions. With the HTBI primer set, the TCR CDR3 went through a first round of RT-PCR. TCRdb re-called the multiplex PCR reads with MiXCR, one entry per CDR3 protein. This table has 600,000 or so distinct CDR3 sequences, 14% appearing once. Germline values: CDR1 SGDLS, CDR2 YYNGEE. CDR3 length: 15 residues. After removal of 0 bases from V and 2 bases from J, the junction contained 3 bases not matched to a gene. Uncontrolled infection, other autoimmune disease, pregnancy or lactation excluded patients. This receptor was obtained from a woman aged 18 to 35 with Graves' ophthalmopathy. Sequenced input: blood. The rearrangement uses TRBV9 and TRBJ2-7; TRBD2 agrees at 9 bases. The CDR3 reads CASSVEASGAYEQYF. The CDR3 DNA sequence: TGTGCCAGCAGCGTAGAAGCTAGCGGGGCCTACGAGCAGTACTTC.